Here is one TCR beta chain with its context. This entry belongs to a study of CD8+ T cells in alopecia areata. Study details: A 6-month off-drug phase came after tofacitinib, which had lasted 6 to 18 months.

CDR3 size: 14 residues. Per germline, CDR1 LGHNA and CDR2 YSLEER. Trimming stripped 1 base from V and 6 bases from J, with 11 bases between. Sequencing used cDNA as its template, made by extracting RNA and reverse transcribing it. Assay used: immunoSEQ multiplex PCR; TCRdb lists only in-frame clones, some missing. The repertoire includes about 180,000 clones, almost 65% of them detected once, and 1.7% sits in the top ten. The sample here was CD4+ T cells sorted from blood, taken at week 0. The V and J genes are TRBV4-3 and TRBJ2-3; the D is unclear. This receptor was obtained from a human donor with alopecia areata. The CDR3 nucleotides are TGCGCCAGCAGCCAAGTAAATAGCCCGGATACGCAGTATTTT. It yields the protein CASSQVNSPDTQYF.